This T cell receptor (beta chain) was sequenced for a study of T cells in Graves' hyperthyroidism and ophthalmopathy. For the study at large: Specimen type is peripheral blood, collected at initial diagnosis prior to any treatment.

In the case of this clonotype: Its specificity is not known.

Regarding the study as a whole: Stable hyperthyroidism was separated from ophthalmopathy by a model based on 13 V-J features. Ophthalmopathy was model-predicted a median around 6.7 months pre-onset.

The V gene lost 1 base and the J gene lost 0 bases, with 6 bases spanning the gap. CDR1 and CDR2 (germline): DFQATT, SNEGSKA (reference sequence). The length of the CDR3 is 14 residues. Amplification yielded TCR beta CDR3 regions, with RNA transcripts as the source. HTBI primers were used for first-round RT-PCR of the TCR CDR3. TCRdb re-derived calls from the multiplex PCR reads in MiXCR, one entry per CDR3 protein. The table lists a few hundred thousand distinct CDR3 sequences, approximately 15% of them singletons. The source of this sequence is a woman between 25 and 40 years old with Graves' ophthalmopathy. The rearrangement uses TRBV20-1 and TRBJ2-2; no firm D call. Sequenced material: blood. CDR3 DNA: TGCAGTGCTAGAGTGGACCCGAACACCGGGGAGCTGTTTTTT. The encoded protein is CSARVDPNTGELFF.